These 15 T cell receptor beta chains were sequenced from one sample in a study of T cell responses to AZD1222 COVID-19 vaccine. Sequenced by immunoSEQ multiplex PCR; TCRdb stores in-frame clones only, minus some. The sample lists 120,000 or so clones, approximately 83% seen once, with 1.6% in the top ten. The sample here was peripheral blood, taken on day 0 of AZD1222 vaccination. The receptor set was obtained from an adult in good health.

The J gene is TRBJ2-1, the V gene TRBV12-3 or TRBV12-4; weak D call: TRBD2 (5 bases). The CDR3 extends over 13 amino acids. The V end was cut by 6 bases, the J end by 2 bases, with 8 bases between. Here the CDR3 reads CASRGAAYNEQFF. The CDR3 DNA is TGTGCCAGCAGGGGAGCGGCCTACAATGAGCAGTTCTTC.

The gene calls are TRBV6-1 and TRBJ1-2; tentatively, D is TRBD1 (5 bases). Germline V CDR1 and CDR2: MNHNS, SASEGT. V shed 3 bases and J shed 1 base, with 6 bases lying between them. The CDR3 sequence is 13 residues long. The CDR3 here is CASSEGDNYGYTF. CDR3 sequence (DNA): TGTGCCAGCAGTGAGGGGGATAACTATGGCTACACCTTC.

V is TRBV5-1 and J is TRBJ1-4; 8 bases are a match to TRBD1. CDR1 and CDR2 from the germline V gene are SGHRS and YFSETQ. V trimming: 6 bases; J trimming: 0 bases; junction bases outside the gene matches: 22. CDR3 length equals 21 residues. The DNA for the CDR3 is TGCGCCAGCACTTCAAAAGGAGGTGGACAGGGAACTTCTGCAACTAATGAAAAACTGTTTTTT. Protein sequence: CASTSKGGGQGTSATNEKLFF.

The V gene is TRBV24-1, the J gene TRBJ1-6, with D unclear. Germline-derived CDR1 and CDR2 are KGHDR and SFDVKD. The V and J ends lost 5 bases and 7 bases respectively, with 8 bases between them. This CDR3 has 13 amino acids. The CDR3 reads CATSAGWNSPLHF. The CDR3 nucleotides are TGTGCCACCAGTGCGGGGTGGAATTCACCCCTCCACTTT.

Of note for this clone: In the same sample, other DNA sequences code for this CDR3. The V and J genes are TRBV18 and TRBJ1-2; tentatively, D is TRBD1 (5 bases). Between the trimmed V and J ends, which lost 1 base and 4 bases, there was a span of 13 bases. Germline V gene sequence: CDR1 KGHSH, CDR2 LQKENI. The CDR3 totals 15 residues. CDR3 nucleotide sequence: TGTGCCAGCTCACCACTAGGGCAGGGTGGCTATGGCTACACCTTC. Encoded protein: CASSPLGQGGYGYTF.

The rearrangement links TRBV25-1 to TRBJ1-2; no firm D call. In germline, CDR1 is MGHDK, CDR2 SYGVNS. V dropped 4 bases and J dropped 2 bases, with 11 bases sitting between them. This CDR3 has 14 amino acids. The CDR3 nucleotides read TGTGCCAGCAGTGCAGCAGGCCCCAACTATGGCTACACCTTC. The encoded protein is CASSAAGPNYGYTF.

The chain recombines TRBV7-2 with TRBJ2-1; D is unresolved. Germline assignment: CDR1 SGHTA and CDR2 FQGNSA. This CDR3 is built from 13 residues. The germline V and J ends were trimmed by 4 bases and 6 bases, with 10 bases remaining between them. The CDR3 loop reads CASSSRDGNEQFF. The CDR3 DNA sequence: TGTGCCAGCAGCTCTCGAGACGGCAATGAGCAGTTCTTC.

The CDR3 coding sequence is TGTGCCAGCAGTGGTGACAGGGTTCGGGATCAGCCCCAGCATTTT. This codes for CASSGDRVRDQPQHF. The rearrangement joins TRBV2 to TRBJ1-5; 7 bases map to TRBD1. The germline V gene encodes CDR1 SNHLY and CDR2 FYNNEI. This CDR3 is built from 15 residues. The trim removed 4 bases at V and 5 bases at J, leaving 8 bases unmatched.

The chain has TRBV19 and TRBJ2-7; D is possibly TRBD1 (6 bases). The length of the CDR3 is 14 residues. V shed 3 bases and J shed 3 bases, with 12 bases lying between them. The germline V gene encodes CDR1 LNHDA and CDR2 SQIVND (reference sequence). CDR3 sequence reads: CASSMVQDSYEQYF. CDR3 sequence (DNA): TGTGCCAGTAGTATGGTCCAGGACAGCTACGAGCAGTACTTC.

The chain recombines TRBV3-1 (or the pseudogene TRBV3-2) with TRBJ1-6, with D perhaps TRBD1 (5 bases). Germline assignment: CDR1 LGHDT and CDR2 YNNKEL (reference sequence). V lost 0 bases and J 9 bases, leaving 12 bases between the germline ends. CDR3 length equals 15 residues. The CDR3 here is CASSQEGGGPSPLHF. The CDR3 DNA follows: TGTGCCAGCAGCCAAGAGGGGGGGGGACCTTCACCCCTCCACTTT.

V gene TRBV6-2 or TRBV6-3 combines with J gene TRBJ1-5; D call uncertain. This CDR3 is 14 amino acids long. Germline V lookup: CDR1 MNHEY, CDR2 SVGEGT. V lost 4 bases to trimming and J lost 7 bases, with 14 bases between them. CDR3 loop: CASSSSRMAQPQHF. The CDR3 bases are TGTGCCAGCAGTTCATCGAGGATGGCCCAGCCCCAGCATTTT.

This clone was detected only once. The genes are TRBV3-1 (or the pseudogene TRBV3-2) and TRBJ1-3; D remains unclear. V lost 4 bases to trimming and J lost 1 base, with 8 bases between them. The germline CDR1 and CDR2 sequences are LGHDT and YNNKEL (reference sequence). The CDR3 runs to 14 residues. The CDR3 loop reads CASSRDTSGNTIYF. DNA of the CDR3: TGTGCCAGCAGCCGAGACACTTCTGGAAACACCATATATTTT.

The CDR3 reads CASSQVGKRGIEAFF. DNA of the CDR3: TGCGCCAGCAGCCAAGTTGGGAAGAGGGGGATTGAAGCTTTCTTT. The chain links TRBV4-1 to TRBJ1-1; tentative D call: TRBD1 (6 bases). The CDR3 contains 15 residues. Trimming took off 1 base at V and 7 bases at J, with 16 bases between the two ends. Germline loops: CDR1 MGHRA, CDR2 YSYEKL.

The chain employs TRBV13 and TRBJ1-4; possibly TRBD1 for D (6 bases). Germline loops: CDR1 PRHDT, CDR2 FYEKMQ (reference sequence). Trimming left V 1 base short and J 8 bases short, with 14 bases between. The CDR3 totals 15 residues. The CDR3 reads CASSLVDRRGEKLFF. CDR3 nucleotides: TGTGCCAGCAGCTTAGTAGACAGGAGAGGAGAAAAACTGTTTTTT.

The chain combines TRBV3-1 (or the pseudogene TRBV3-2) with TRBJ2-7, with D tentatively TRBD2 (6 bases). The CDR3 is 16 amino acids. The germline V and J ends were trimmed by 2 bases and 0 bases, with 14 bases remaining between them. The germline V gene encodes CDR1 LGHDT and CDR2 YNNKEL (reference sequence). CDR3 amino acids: CASSQLASGPSYEQYF. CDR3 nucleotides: TGTGCCAGCAGCCAACTTGCGAGCGGGCCCTCCTACGAGCAGTACTTC.